This T cell receptor beta chain was captured in a study of molecular identifiers for immune sequencing clone quantification. TCRdb ran MiXCR on the PCR reads and lists one entry per CDR3 protein. The profile shows 350,000 or so distinct CDR3 sequences, around 21% of them singletons. This CDR3 spans 16 amino acids. V shed 10 bases and J 2 bases; nucleotides not matched to a gene: 15. Germline V gene data show CDR1 as MDHEN and CDR2 as SYDVKM. This clonotype was seen ten or more times. The specimen was naive CD8+ T cells from blood, with Jurkat cell RNA spiked in. Indicated subset: FACS-sorted CD8+CD4-CCR7+CD45RA+ naive T cells. The chain employs TRBV28 and TRBJ2-3, with 7 bases lining up with TRBD2. This sequence originates from a human donor in good health. Some libraries in this study had Jurkat cell RNA spiked in. CDR3 loop: CATSQTEAGPTDTQYF. CDR3 DNA sequence: TGTGCCACCTCGCAGACAGAAGCGGGGCCCACAGATACGCAGTATTTT.